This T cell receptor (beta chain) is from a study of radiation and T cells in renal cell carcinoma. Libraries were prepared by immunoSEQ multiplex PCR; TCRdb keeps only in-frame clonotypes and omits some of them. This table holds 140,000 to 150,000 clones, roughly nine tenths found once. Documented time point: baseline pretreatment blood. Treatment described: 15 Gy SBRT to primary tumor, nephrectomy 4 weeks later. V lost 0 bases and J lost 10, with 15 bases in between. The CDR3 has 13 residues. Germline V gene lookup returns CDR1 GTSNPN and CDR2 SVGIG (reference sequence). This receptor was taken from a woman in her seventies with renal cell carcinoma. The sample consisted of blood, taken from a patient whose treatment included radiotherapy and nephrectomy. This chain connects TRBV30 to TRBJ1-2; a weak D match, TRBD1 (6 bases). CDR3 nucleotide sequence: TGTGCCTGGAGTGTAGGAGGGGGTAACTTCTACACCTTC. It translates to CAWSVGGGNFYTF.